This entry features one T cell receptor beta chain sequence. Germline V CDR1 and CDR2: LGHNA, YNFKEQ. V was pared by 1 base and J by 0 bases, with 9 bases between. The CDR3 is 15 amino acids. Generated by immunoSEQ multiplex PCR, the TCRdb table keeps only in-frame clones and is missing some. This sample has 98,000 or so clones; approximately 94% occur once, and the top ten carry less than 1%. These data are taken from a study of T cell changes during pregnancy in multiple sclerosis. The sample was peripheral blood, taken after pregnancy. The TCR was taken from a female donor with multiple sclerosis, enrolled in a pregnancy study. The chain uses TRBV4-2 and TRBJ1-2; TRBD1 might be the D (5 bases). The CDR3 is CASSQVRQTNYGYTF. The CDR3, as DNA: TGTGCCAGCAGCCAAGTACGACAGACTAACTATGGCTACACCTTC.